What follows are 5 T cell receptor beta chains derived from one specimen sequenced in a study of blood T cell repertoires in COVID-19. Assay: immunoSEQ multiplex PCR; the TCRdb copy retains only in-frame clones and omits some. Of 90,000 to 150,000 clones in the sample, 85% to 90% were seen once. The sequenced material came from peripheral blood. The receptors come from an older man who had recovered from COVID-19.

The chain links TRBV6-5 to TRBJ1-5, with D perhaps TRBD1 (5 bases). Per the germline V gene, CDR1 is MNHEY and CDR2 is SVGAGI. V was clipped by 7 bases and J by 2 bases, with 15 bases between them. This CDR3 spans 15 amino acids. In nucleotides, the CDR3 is TGTGCCAGCATCCCCTCGGGGGTTCGCAATCAGCCCCAGCATTTT. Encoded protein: CASIPSGVRNQPQHF.

CDR3 DNA: TGTGCCAGCAGCCGACGGTCAGGGGTTGAAAAACTGTTTTTT. It yields the protein CASSRRSGVEKLFF. This chain links TRBV5-6 with TRBJ1-4, with D perhaps matching TRBD1 (6 bases). The CDR3 runs 14 residues. Trimming left V 4 bases short and J 7 bases short, with 14 bases between. Germline V gene data show CDR1 as SGHDT and CDR2 as YYEEEE.

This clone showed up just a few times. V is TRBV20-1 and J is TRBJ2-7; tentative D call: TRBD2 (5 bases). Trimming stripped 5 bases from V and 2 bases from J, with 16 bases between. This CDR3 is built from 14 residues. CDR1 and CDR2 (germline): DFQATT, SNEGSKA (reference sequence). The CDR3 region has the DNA TGCAGTGCTGGTGTTGTGAGGGAAGCCTACGAGCAGTACTTC. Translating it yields CSAGVVREAYEQYF.

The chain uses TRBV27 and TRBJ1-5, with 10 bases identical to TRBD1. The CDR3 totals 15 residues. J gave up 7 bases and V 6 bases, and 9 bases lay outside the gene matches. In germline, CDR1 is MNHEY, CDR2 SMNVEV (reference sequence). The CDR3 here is CASRKTGGGRQPQHF. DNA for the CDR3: TGTGCCAGCAGGAAGACAGGGGGCGGGAGACAGCCCCAGCATTTT.

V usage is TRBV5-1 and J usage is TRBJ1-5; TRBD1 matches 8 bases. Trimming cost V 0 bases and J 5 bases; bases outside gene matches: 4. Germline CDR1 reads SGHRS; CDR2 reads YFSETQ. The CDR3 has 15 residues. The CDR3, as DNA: TGCGCCAGCAGCTTGGGTGACAGGGGCTATCAGCCCCAGCATTTT. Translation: CASSLGDRGYQPQHF.